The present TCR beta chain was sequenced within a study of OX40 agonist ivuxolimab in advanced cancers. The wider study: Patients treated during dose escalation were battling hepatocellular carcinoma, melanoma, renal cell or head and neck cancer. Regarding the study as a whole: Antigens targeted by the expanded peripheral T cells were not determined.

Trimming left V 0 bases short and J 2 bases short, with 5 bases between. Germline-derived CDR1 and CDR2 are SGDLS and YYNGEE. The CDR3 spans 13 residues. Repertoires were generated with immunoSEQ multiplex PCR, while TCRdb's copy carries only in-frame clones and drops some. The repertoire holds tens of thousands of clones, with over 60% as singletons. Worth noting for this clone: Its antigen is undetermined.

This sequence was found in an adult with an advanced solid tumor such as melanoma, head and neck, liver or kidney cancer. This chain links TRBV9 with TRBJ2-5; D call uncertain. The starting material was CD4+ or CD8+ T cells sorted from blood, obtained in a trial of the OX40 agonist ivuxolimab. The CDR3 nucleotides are TGTGCCAGCAGCGTAGAGCCACAAGAGACCCAGTACTTC. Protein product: CASSVEPQETQYF.